This TCR beta chain came from a study of shared clonotypes between healthy human individuals (TCRdb year 2020). In terms of the full investigation: A few men and two women, aged 18 to 49 years, made up the cohort. Leukapheresis yielded between about 0.94 and 9.5 billion PBMCs per donor. To estimate repertoire size and how much clonotype sharing occurs between individuals, the study deeply sequenced the blood TCR repertoires of about five healthy adults. To increase sequencing depth and limit assay-specific biases, different laboratories used diverse techniques to prepare libraries and sequence TCR repertoires. For each donor, CD4 naive and CD4 memory were each given three plates, CD8 naive was given two plates, and CD8 memory was given one plate.

Worth noting for this clone: It has no known antigen specificity. No much larger clone exists at a distance of one base, and base qualities are not known.

Using the deep immunoSEQ assay, TCR CDR3 regions were amplified from genomic DNA by multiplex PCR. Extracted genomic DNA from each cell subset was distributed evenly across all wells of several immunoSEQ 96-well plates, and each plate was treated as a replicate. For sorted subsets, each replicate PCR was loaded with around 200 ng genomic DNA, equivalent to 25,000 to 35,000 T cell genomes. The purified libraries were quantified using a Qubit 3.0 fluorometer, sized with a Bioanalyzer 2100, and then quantified again using the KAPA Library Quantification kit. Every immunoSEQ 96-well plate was sequenced on a dedicated single-read 150-cycle Illumina NextSeq 550 flow cell. On the study's bioinformatics: Because the immunoSEQ output held only junctional sequences and lacked quality scores, the filtering could not match the filtering applied to full-length reads. Sequences were annotated with PyIR, a Python wrapper for IgBLAST v1.9, using IMGT germline references to assign V/J genes and CDR3. Reads were filtered out if the reads had weak V/J assignments (E-value above 1e-6), no CDR3, stop codons, out-of-frame junctions, or ambiguous translated residues. A V3J clonotype was defined by an identical inferred V gene, J gene, and CDR3 amino acid sequence. Percentage overlap between repertoires was computed as shared unique clonotypes divided by the size of the smaller repertoire. Richness of each repertoire was evaluated using RTK rarefaction, the Chao1 estimator, and Recon v2.1 estimates of unobserved clonotypes. For all TCRbeta clonotypes obtained by the gDNA method from a few donors, generation probabilities were computed with OLGA. TCRdb's version of the immuneACCESS table is confined to in-frame rearrangements and falls short of the full clone set. An unresolved V gene accounts for under half of the shortfall where checked; the remainder is of unknown origin. V, J and clone size derive from that table, while D and trimming were established from the DNA sequence. Across this sample there are about 680,000 clones, with less than 85% seen only once. 1.7% of the sample belongs to the ten largest clones.

What the work shows at the level of the full study, not this receptor alone: Pairwise subsampling indicated that sequencing depth was expected to affect the degree of clonotype sharing among donors. Even with the large sequencing depth, rarefaction of the sorted-subset datasets indicated that sequencing was incomplete. Higher generation probabilities were observed for clonotypes shared by all four sorted-subset donors than for non-shared clonotypes. When a handful of donors were compared, the shared fraction of clonotypes was roughly 4.8% for naive CD4, around 3.6% for naive CD8, roughly 2.5% for memory CD4, and roughly 0.4% for memory CD8. Estimated clonotype richness was generally larger for naive than for memory subsets. Because the study included a small number of donors, the genetic and exposure-history diversity represented was limited. Only blood was sampled, and tissue TCR repertoires likely differ from those in blood.

The donors were healthy, HIV-negative adults who had no recently reported acute infections or vaccinations. Every donor was a Caucasian adult living in Nashville, Tennessee, USA. CD4+ T cells were enriched by magnetic negative selection, after which naive cells were positively selected on CD45RA and the negative fraction was taken as the memory subset. Blood was obtained by leukapheresis, after which PBMCs were separated by Ficoll-Histopaque density gradient centrifugation and cryopreserved in liquid nitrogen vapor phase. Analytical flow cytometry was used to check the purity and quantity of each magnetically sorted T cell population. From each sorted fraction, genomic DNA was isolated and quantified by UV absorbance on a Nanodrop 2000c. V and J are truncated by 3 bases and 3 bases respectively, leaving an intervening sequence of 5 bases. The germline V gene (reference sequence) gives CDR1 as SEHNR and CDR2 as FQNEAQ. There are 12 amino acids in the CDR3, from cysteine to phenylalanine inclusive. The retained sequence is limited to the CDR3, 36 bases, with the frame set at the first base.

The rearranged segments are TRBV7-9 and TRBJ1-1, with the D segment identity uncertain. Material for sequencing was memory CD4+ T cells sorted from blood. The sample's cell subset or site label is to be understood as: CD45RA-negative fraction. The clonotype originates from a woman aged 25 to 39 in good health. This receptor has the CDR3 CASSFFDTEAFF. In nucleotide form, the sequence is TGTGCCAGCAGCTTTTTCGACACTGAAGCTTTCTTT.